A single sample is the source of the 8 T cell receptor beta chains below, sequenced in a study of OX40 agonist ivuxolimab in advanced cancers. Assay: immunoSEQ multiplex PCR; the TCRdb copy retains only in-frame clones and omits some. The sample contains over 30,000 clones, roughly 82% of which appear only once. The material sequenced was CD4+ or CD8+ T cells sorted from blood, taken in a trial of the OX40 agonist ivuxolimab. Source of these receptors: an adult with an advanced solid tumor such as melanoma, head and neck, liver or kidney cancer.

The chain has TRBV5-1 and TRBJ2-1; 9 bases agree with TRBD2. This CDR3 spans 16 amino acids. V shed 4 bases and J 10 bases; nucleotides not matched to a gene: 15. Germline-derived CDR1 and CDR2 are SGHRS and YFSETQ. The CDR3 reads CASSLGLAGERKEQFF. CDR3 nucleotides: TGCGCCAGCAGCCTCGGTTTAGCGGGAGAGCGAAAGGAGCAGTTCTTC.

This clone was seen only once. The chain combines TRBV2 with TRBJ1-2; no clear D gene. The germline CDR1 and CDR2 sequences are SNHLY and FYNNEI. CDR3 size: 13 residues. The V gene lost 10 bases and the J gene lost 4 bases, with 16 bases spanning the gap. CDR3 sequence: CATLDPRTYGYTF. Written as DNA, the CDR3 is TGTGCCACCTTGGACCCCCGGACCTATGGCTACACCTTC. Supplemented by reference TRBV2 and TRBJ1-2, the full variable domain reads EPEVTQTPSHQVTQMGQEVILRCVPISNHLYFYWYRQILGQKVEFLVSFYNNEISEKSEIFDDQFSVERPDGSNFTLKIRSTKLEDSAMYFCATLDPRTYGYTFGSGTRLTVV.

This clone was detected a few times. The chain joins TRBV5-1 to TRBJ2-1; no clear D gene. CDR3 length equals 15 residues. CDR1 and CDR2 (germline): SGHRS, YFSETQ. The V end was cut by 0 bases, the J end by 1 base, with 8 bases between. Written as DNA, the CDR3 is TGCGCCAGCAGCTTGGAGAGCAATTCCTACAATGAGCAGTTCTTC. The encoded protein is CASSLESNSYNEQFF.

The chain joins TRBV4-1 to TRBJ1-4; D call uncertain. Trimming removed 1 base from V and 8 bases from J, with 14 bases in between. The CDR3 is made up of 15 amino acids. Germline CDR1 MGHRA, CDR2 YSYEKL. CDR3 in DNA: TGCGCCAGCAGCCAAGTATGGGAAGGAGAGGAAAAACTGTTTTTT. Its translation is CASSQVWEGEEKLFF.

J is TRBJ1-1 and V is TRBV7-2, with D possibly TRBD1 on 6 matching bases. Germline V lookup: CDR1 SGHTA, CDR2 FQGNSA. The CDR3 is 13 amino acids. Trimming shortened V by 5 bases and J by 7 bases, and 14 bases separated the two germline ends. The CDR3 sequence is CASSELRDNEAFF. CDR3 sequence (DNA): TGTGCCAGCAGCGAGCTGCGGGACAATGAAGCTTTCTTT.

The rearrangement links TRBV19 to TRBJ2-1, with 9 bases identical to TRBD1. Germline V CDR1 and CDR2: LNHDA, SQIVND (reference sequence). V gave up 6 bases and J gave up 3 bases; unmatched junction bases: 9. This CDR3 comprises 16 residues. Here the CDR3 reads CASSFTGGRSYNEQFF. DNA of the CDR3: TGTGCCAGTAGCTTCACAGGGGGCCGAAGCTACAATGAGCAGTTCTTC. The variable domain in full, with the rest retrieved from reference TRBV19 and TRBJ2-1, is DGGITQSPKYLFRKEGQNVTLSCEQNLNHDAMYWYRQDPGQGLRLIYYSQIVNDFQKGDIAEGYSVSREKKESFPLTVTSAQKNPTAFYLCASSFTGGRSYNEQFFGPGTRLTVL.

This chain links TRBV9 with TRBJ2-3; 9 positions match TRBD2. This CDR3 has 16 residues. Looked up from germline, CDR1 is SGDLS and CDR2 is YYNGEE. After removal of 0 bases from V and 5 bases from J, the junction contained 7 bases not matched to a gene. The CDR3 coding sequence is TGTGCCAGCAGCGTAGACGGCGGGGGGGCCGGAGATACGCAGTATTTT. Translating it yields CASSVDGGGAGDTQYF.

The CDR3 DNA is TGTGCCAGCAGTAATTCTATTGGTAACTATGGCTACACCTTC. Encoded protein: CASSNSIGNYGYTF. This sequence joins TRBV7-2 and TRBJ1-2, with D hard to call. The V end lost 6 bases, the J end lost 1 base, and 12 bases lay between the germline ends. The CDR3 length is 14 residues. Germline assignment: CDR1 SGHTA and CDR2 FQGNSA.